The source of this T cell receptor beta chain is a study of control samples from healthy donors and cancer patients. The CDR3 is 15 residues long. Germline CDR1 and CDR2: SGHAT and FQDESV (reference sequence). V was pared by 7 bases and J by 6 bases, with 19 bases between. Sequencing used immunoSEQ multiplex PCR; TCRdb keeps in-frame clones, though not all of them. The sample has 95,000 to 100,000 clones; approximately 90% are singletons. The V and J genes are TRBV11-1 and TRBJ2-1; D is unresolved. The sequencing input was blood. This TCR derives from a man aged 30-40 years in good health. For the CDR3, the DNA is TGTGCCAGCACAAGTGACCCTTTAGTTGGCAATGAGCAGTTCTTC. It translates to CASTSDPLVGNEQFF.